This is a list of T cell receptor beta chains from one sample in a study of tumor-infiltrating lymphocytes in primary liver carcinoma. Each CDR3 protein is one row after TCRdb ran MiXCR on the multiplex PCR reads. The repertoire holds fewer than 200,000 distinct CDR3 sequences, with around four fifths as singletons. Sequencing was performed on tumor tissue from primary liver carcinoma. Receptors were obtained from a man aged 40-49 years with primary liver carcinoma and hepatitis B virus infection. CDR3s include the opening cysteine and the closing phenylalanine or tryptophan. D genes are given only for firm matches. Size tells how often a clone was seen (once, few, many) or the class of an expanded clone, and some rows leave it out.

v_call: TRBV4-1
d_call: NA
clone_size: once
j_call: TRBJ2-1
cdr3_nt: TGCGCCAGCAGCCAAGAAGGGACCGCGGGCCGGAAGGACTTCTTC
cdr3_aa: CASSQEGTAGRKDFF

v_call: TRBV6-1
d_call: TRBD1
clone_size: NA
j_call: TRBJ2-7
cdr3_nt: TGTGCCAACAGTACCGGGACAGGACCCTATGAGCAGTACTTC
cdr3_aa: CANSTGTGPYEQYF

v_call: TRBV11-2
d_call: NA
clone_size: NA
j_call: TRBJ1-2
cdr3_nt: TGTGCCAGTAGCTCCGTCGGGGGCTCCGGCTACATCTTC
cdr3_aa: CASSSVGGSGYIF

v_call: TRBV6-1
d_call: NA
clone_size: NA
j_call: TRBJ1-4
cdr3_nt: TGTGCCAGCACCGCTACCCTGGGCTCTCAACGTGAAAAACTGTTTTTT
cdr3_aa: CASTATLGSQREKLFF

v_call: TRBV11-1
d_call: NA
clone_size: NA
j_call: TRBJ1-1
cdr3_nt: TGTGCCGGCAGCTTAAGTCGTGAGATAGCTGAAGCTTTCTTT
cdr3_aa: CAGSLSREIAEAFF

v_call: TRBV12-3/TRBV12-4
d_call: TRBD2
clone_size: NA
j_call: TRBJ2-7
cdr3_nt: TGTGCCAGCAGTTTGCAGGGAGGGTCCTGCGAGCAGTATTTC
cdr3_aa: CASSLQGGSCEQYF

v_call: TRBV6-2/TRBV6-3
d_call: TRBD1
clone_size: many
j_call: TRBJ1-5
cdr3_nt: TGTGCCAGCAAGGACAGGGGGAGACAGCCCCAGCATTTT
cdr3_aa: CASKDRGRQPQHF

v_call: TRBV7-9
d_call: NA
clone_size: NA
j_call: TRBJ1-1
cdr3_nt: TGTGCCAGCAGGTGGGATAACACTAAAGCTTTCTTT
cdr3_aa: CASRWDNTKAFF

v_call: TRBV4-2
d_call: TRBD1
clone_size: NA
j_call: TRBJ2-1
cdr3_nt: TGTGCCGGCAGCCACACCGGGGGACAGGGGAACAATGAGCACTTCTTC
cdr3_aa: CAGSHTGGQGNNEHFF

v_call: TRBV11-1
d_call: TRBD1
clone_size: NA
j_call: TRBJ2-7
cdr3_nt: TGTGTCAGCAGGGGGATGCGATCATACGAGCAGTACTTC
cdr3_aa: CVSRGMRSYEQYF

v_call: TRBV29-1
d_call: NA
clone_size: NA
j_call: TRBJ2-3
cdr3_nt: TGCAGCGTTGTTCTTACCGCATATACGCAGTATTTT
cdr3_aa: CSVVLTAYTQYF

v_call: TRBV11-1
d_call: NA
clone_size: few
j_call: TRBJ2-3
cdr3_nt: TGTATCAGCAGCTTAATCAGGGCAGATACGCAGTATTTT
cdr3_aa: CISSLIRADTQYF

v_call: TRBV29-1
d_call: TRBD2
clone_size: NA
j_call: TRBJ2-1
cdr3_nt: TGCAGTGCCTATCTTGGGACTAGCGCGAGCCAGCAGTTCTTC
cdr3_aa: CSAYLGTSASQQFF

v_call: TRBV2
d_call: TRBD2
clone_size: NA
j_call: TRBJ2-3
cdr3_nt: TGTGCCAGCAGGGCGGCACACGGGAGGGGCACGGATAGGCAGTATTTT
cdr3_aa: CASRAAHGRGTDRQYF

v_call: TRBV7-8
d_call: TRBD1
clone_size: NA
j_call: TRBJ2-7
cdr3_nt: TGTGCCAGCAGCTCTTCTGGCAGGGGGCCCTACGAGCAGTACTTC
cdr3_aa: CASSSSGRGPYEQYF

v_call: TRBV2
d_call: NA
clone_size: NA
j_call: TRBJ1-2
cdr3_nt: TGTGCCAGCAAATTGGGGGTCTCAAACTATGGCTACACCTTC
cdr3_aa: CASKLGVSNYGYTF

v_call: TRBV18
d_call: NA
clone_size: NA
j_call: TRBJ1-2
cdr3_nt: TGTGCCAGCTCACCCCGGGACAACTCTAAAGTTGGCTACACCTTC
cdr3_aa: CASSPRDNSKVGYTF

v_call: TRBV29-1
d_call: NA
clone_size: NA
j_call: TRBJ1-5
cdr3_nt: TGCAGCGCAGGAGGGGGAGCGAATCAGTCCCAGCAATTT
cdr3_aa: CSAGGGANQSQQF

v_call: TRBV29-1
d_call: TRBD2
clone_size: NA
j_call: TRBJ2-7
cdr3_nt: TGCAGCGTTTATTCGAGGGGAGGGTGCGAGCAGTACTTC
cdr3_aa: CSVYSRGGCEQYF

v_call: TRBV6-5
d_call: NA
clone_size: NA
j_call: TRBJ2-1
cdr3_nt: TGTGCCAGCAGGGGGAGGAATCACAATGAACAGTTCTTC
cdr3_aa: CASRGRNHNEQFF

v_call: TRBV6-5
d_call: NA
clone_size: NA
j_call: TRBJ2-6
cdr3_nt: TGTGCCAGCAGATACTTCATGGGCTCTGGGCCCAACGTCCTGACTTTC
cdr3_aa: CASRYFMGSGPNVLTF

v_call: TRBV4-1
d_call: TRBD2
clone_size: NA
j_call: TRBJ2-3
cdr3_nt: TGCGCCAGCAGCCAATGTGGGGGACTAGCGGGAGAACCAGATACGCAGTATTTT
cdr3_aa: CASSQCGGLAGEPDTQYF

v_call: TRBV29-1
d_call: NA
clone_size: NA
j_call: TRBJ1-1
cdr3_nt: TGCAGCGTTCATTGGAGCGCGACTGAAGCTTTCTTT
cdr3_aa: CSVHWSATEAFF

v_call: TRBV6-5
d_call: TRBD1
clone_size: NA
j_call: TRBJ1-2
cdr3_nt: TGTACCAGCAAGGGTGGACAGGGGGATCGATTCGGCTATGACTACACCTTC
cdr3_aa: CTSKGGQGDRFGYDYTF

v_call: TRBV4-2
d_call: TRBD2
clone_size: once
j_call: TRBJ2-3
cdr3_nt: TGTGCCAGCAGCCAAGTTGAGGGTGGTAGCGGGGGGGCAGATACGCAATATTTT
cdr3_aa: CASSQVEGGSGGADTQYF

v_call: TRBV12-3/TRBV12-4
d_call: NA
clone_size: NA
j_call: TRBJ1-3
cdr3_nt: TGTACCAGCAGTCTTGACCAGCGTATCTCTGGAAACACCATATATTTT
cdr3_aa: CTSSLDQRISGNTIYF

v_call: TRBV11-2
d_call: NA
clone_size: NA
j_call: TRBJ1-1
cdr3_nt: TGTGCCAGCAGCTTAGTTCTTGACACTGATGCTTTATTT
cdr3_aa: CASSLVLDTDALF

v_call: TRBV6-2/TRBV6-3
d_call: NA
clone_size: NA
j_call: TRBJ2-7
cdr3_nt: TGTGCCAGCAGCCCCGACTGGGTCTACGAGCAGTTTTTC
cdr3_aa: CASSPDWVYEQFF

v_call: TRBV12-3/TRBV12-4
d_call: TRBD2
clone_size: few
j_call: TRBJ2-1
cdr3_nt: TGTGCCAGCGCTCGACTAGCGGGCCCCAGAGGGTTCTTC
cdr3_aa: CASARLAGPRGFF

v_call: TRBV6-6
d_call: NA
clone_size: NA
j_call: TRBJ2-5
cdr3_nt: TGTGGCAGTGGGACGGTACAAGATACCCAGTACTTC
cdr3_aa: CGSGTVQDTQYF

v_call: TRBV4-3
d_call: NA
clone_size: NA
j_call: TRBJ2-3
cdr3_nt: TGCGTCAGCAGCCAAGATTTGGGACCAGATACGCAGTATTTT
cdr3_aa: CVSSQDLGPDTQYF

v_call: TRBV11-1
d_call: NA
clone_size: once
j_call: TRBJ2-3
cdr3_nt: TGTGCCAGCATCTCTGGGGGAAGCTCTGTTGGAGCCCACACAGATACGCATTATTTT
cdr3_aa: CASISGGSSVGAHTDTHYF

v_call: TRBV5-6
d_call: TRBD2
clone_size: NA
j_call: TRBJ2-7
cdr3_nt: TGCGCCATCAGCTTGGGACTAGCGGGAGACTACGAGCAGTACTTC
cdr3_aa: CAISLGLAGDYEQYF

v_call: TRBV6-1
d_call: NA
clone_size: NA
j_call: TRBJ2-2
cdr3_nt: TGTGCCAGCAGTGGAGGGTGGTGGCTCGCCGTGAAGCTGTTTTTT
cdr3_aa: CASSGGWWLAVKLFF

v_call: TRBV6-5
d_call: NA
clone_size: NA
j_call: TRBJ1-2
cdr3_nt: TGTGCCAGCACACCAGGGTGTCGGGGCTACGCCTTC
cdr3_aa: CASTPGCRGYAF

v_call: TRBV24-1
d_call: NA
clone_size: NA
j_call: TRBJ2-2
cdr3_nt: TGTGCCACCAGTGATTTGTCGGGGTCGGGCACCGGGGAGCTGTTTTTT
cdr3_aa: CATSDLSGSGTGELFF

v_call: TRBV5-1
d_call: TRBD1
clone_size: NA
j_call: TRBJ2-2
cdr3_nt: TGCGCAAGCAGCTTAGGGGGCACGAACACCGGGGAGCTGTTTTTT
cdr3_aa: CASSLGGTNTGELFF

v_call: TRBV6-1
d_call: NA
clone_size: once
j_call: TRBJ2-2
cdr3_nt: TGTGCCATCAGTGAAGCGACATTCGGAACCGGAGAGCTGTTTTTT
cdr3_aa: CAISEATFGTGELFF

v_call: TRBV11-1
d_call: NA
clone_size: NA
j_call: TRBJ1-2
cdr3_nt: TGTGCCAGCAGGTTAGGGTCGAGCGATTACACCTTC
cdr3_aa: CASRLGSSDYTF